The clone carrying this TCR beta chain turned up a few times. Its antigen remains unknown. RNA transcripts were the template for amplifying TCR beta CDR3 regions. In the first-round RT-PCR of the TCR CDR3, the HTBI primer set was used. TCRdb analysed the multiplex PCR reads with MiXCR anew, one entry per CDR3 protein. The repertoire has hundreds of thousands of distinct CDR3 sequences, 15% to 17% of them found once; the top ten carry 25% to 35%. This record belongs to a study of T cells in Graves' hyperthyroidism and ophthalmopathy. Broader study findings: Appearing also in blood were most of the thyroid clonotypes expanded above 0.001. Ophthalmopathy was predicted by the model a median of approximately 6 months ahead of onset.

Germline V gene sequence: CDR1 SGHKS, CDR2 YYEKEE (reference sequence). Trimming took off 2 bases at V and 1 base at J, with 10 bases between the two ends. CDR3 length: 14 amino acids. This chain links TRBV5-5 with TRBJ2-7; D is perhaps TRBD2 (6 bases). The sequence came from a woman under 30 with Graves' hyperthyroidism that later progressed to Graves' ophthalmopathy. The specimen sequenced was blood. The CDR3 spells CASSFLGGSYEQYF. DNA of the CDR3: TGTGCCAGCAGCTTCCTCGGGGGATCCTACGAGCAGTACTTC.